These 15 T cell receptor beta chains were all obtained from the same sample, sequenced in a study of blood T cell repertoires in COVID-19. The method was immunoSEQ multiplex PCR; TCRdb's version includes in-frame clones alone and lacks a portion of them. The table lists 95,000 to 100,000 clones, about 91% of them singletons, with roughly a sixth in the top ten. Sequenced: peripheral blood. The receptors come from a man aged 50-60 years with acute or convalescent COVID-19.

This chain uses TRBV12-3 or TRBV12-4 with TRBJ1-2; maybe TRBD1 (5 bases). This CDR3 contains 13 residues. The V and J ends lost 4 bases and 7 bases respectively, with 13 bases between them. The CDR3 DNA reads TGTGCCAGCAGTTCGGACACACGGGTTGGCTACACCTTC. Translated: CASSSDTRVGYTF.

This clone was recorded once. This chain joins TRBV7-6 and TRBJ2-3; D may be TRBD2 (5 bases). The CDR3 loop spans 16 amino acids. Germline V lookup: CDR1 SGHVS, CDR2 FNYEAQ. Trimming took 2 bases from V and 4 from J, leaving 16 bases between them. In DNA, the CDR3 is TGTGCCAGCAGCTTAAGACATCAGGAGGTCGCAGATACGCAGTATTTT. This sequence encodes CASSLRHQEVADTQYF. Full variable domain (remainder filled in from reference TRBV7-6 and TRBJ2-3): GAGVSQSPRYKVTKRGQDVALRCDPISGHVSLYWYRQALGQGPEFLTYFNYEAQQDKSGLPNDRFSAERPEGSISTLTIQRTEQRDSAMYRCASSLRHQEVADTQYFGPGTRLTVL.

The gene calls are TRBV19 and TRBJ1-3; 9 bases are a match to TRBD1. Germline V lookup: CDR1 LNHDA, CDR2 SQIVND (reference sequence). The trim removed 5 bases at V and 1 base at J, leaving 9 bases unmatched. The CDR3 is made up of 17 amino acids. The CDR3 sequence is CASSRTTGGYSGNTIYF. The CDR3 nucleotides read TGTGCCAGTAGTCGCACAACAGGGGGCTATTCTGGAAACACCATATATTTT. Full variable domain (missing parts from reference TRBV19 and TRBJ1-3): DGGITQSPKYLFRKEGQNVTLSCEQNLNHDAMYWYRQDPGQGLRLIYYSQIVNDFQKGDIAEGYSVSREKKESFPLTVTSAQKNPTAFYLCASSRTTGGYSGNTIYFGEGSWLTVV.

The chain links TRBV6-2 or TRBV6-3 to TRBJ1-6, with 8 positions matching TRBD1. The V segment lost 5 bases and the J segment 9 bases; nucleotides outside the gene matches: 9. The germline V gene has CDR1 MNHEY and CDR2 SVGEGT. The CDR3 has 15 amino acids. CDR3 bases: TGTGCCAGCAGTCAAGACAGGGGTCCGCGTTCACCCCTCCACTTT. Its translation: CASSQDRGPRSPLHF.

This chain links TRBV9 with TRBJ2-7; D perhaps matches TRBD2 (5 bases). V was clipped by 0 bases and J by 3 bases, with 10 bases between them. CDR3 length: 14 residues. From germline, CDR1 is SGDLS and CDR2 YYNGEE. The CDR3 sequence is CASSVAGKDYEQYF. CDR3 coding DNA: TGTGCCAGCAGCGTAGCGGGGAAAGACTACGAGCAGTACTTC.

This clone turned up a few times. The rearrangement links TRBV6-5 to TRBJ2-7; weak D call: TRBD2 (6 bases). The CDR3 totals 15 residues. Germline V gives CDR1 MNHEY, CDR2 SVGAGI. The V gene lost 2 bases and the J gene lost 3 bases, with 14 bases spanning the gap. Here the CDR3 DNA reads TGTGCCAGCAGTTACCGGGTCGAGGGAGGCTACGAGCAGTACTTC. This gives the protein CASSYRVEGGYEQYF.

The J gene is TRBJ1-5, the V gene TRBV12-3 or TRBV12-4; 7 bases line up with TRBD1. The CDR3 sequence is 13 residues long. V was pared by 8 bases and J by 3 bases, with 4 bases of the junction left unmatched. The CDR3 reads CASSGTANQPQHF. The CDR3 nucleotides are TGTGCCAGCTCCGGGACAGCCAATCAGCCCCAGCATTTT.

The chain couples TRBV27 to TRBJ2-1; possibly TRBD2 for D (7 bases). V was clipped by 3 bases and J by 0 bases, with 18 bases between them. From germline, CDR1 is MNHEY and CDR2 SMNVEV (reference sequence). The CDR3 sequence is 18 residues long. For the CDR3, the DNA is TGTGCCAGCAGTTTCCGCGGGGGCCCCGCCTTCTCCTACAATGAGCAGTTCTTC. As protein: CASSFRGGPAFSYNEQFF.

The J gene is TRBJ1-2, the V gene TRBV19, with 7 bases matching TRBD1. Per germline, CDR1 LNHDA and CDR2 SQIVND (reference sequence). J lost 4 bases, V lost 9 bases, and 2 bases had no gene match. The CDR3 is 11 amino acids. Written as DNA, the CDR3 is TGTGCCAGCCGGGACAGCTATGGCTACACCTTC. Translated: CASRDSYGYTF.

The chain links TRBV11-2 to TRBJ2-3; the match to TRBD1 covers 7 bases. Germline lookup yields CDR1 SGHAT and CDR2 FQNNGV. The V and J ends lost 1 base and 4 bases, in that order; junction bases with no gene match: 5. This CDR3 is 15 amino acids long. Here the CDR3 reads CASSLGRQGPDTQYF. The CDR3 DNA is TGTGCCAGCAGCTTAGGCCGACAGGGACCAGATACGCAGTATTTT.

J is TRBJ2-7 and V is TRBV5-1; the match to TRBD1 covers 7 bases. This CDR3 contains 13 residues. With V trimmed by 4 bases and J by 4 bases, 5 bases remained unmatched. Germline V gene data show CDR1 as SGHRS and CDR2 as YFSETQ. The CDR3 here is CASSLRQGYEQYF. In nucleotides, the CDR3 is TGCGCCAGCAGCCTAAGACAGGGATACGAGCAGTACTTC.

The rearrangement uses TRBV7-9 and TRBJ1-1, with no clear D. Trimming removed 1 base from V and 7 bases from J, with 4 bases in between. Germline V CDR1 and CDR2: SEHNR, FQNEAQ (reference sequence). The length of the CDR3 is 11 residues. CDR3 nucleotide sequence: TGTGCCAGCAGCTTAGGTCTTGAAGCTTTCTTT. It encodes CASSLGLEAFF.

As regards this clone: In the same sample, other DNA sequences code for this CDR3. The V and J genes are TRBV18 and TRBJ1-2; 7 positions match TRBD1. The CDR3 sequence is 13 residues long. V dropped 4 bases and J dropped 6; count of bases not matched to a gene: 5. Germline values: CDR1 KGHSH, CDR2 LQKENI. The CDR3 loop is CASSREGGDGYTF. The CDR3 bases are TGTGCCAGCTCACGCGAAGGGGGCGATGGCTACACCTTC. Full variable domain (rest looked up from reference TRBV18 and TRBJ1-2): NAGVMQNPRHLVRRRGQEARLRCSPMKGHSHVYWYRQLPEEGLKFMVYLQKENIIDESGMPKERFSAEFPKEGPSILRIQQVVRGDSAAYFCASSREGGDGYTFGSGTRLTVV.

This chain uses TRBV6-5 with TRBJ2-7; 7 bases are shared with TRBD1. Germline CDR1 is MNHEY and CDR2 is SVGAGI. The ends lost 6 bases at V and 5 bases at J; junction bases unmatched: 13. The CDR3 has 15 residues. In DNA, the CDR3 is TGTGCCAGCAGAGTGCTCCGGGACAGTCTGAACGAGCAGTACTTC. This codes for CASRVLRDSLNEQYF.

The rearrangement links TRBV19 to TRBJ1-1; a possible D gene is TRBD1 (5 bases). The CDR3 contains 13 residues. Trimming took off 0 bases at V and 13 bases at J, with 15 bases between the two ends. Germline V lookup: CDR1 LNHDA, CDR2 SQIVND (reference sequence). CDR3 in DNA: TGTGCCAGTAGTATAGATCTTGGGGGGATTGGTTTCTTT. Its translation is CASSIDLGGIGFF. Drawing the rest from reference TRBV19 and TRBJ1-1, the complete variable domain is DGGITQSPKYLFRKEGQNVTLSCEQNLNHDAMYWYRQDPGQGLRLIYYSQIVNDFQKGDIAEGYSVSREKKESFPLTVTSAQKNPTAFYLCASSIDLGGIGFFGQGTRLTVV.